Listed here are 29 T cell receptor beta chains from one sample, sequenced in a study of shared clonotypes between healthy human individuals. Here immunoSEQ multiplex PCR was the method, and the copy in TCRdb shows in-frame clones only, minus some. The sample lists more than 2 million clones, 85% to 95% occurring once. Source material: naive CD4+ T cells sorted from blood. The sample's subset: CD45RA+ positively selected. These receptors all come from a man younger than 35 in good health.

About this clone itself: This sample includes further DNA sequences coding for the same CDR3. The chain employs TRBV2 and TRBJ2-4, with no clear D. The CDR3 consists of 14 residues. The germline V gene encodes CDR1 SNHLY and CDR2 FYNNEI. The germline V and J ends were trimmed by 2 bases and 0 bases, with 5 bases remaining between them. CDR3 protein: CASSETLAKNIQYF. The CDR3 bases are TGTGCCAGCAGTGAAACCCTAGCCAAAAACATTCAGTACTTC.

For the CDR3, the DNA is TGTGCCAGCAGCTCTCACGTCGGGGGGGGCCCAGATACGCAGTATTTT. Translating it yields CASSSHVGGGPDTQYF. V and J are TRBV9 and TRBJ2-3; 8 nucleotides line up with TRBD2. Germline V gene lookup returns CDR1 SGDLS and CDR2 YYNGEE. The CDR3 has 16 amino acids. The trim removed 4 bases at V and 4 bases at J, leaving 11 bases unmatched. Based on the CDR3 plus reference TRBV9 and TRBJ2-3, the full variable domain is DSGVTQTPKHLITATGQRVTLRCSPRSGDLSVYWYQQSLDQGLQFLIQYYNGEERAKGNILERFSAQQFPDLHSELNLSSLELGDSALYFCASSSHVGGGPDTQYFGPGTRLTVL.

V and J are TRBV29-1 and TRBJ1-5; D is unclear. This CDR3 contains 12 residues. Looked up from germline, CDR1 is SQVTM and CDR2 is ANQGSEA. With 5 bases removed from V and 0 bases from J, the gap between germline ends came to 5 bases. CDR3 sequence reads: CSVCNSNQPQHF. The CDR3 nucleotides are TGCAGCGTTTGTAATAGCAATCAGCCCCAGCATTTT.

The rearrangement links TRBV6-1 to TRBJ2-7, with D perhaps TRBD1 (6 bases). Germline lookup yields CDR1 MNHNS and CDR2 SASEGT. There are 14 residues in the CDR3. V lost 8 bases, J lost 0 bases, and 14 bases lay in between. In DNA form, the CDR3 reads TGTGCCAGCCTGACAGGAGGTATCTCCTACGAGCAGTACTTC. Amino acids: CASLTGGISYEQYF.

This clone was counted a single time. The V gene is TRBV7-9, the J gene TRBJ2-7; the D is unclear. From germline, CDR1 is SEHNR and CDR2 FQNEAQ (reference sequence). This CDR3 contains 14 residues. V was clipped by 3 bases and J by 3 bases, with 12 bases between them. The CDR3 reads CASSFPGQHYEQYF. CDR3 nucleotides: TGTGCCAGCAGCTTTCCTGGGCAGCACTACGAGCAGTACTTC.

This chain connects TRBV7-8 to TRBJ1-1; unclear D gene. Germline V gives CDR1 SGHVS, CDR2 FQNEAQ. This CDR3 spans 14 amino acids. The V end lost 3 bases, the J end lost 0 bases, and 8 bases lay between the germline ends. In nucleotides, the CDR3 is TGTGCCAGCAGCTTGTCCGCCCTGAACACTGAAGCTTTCTTT. Translation: CASSLSALNTEAFF.

This chain links TRBV30 with TRBJ2-7; no definite D call. Germline V gene data show CDR1 as GTSNPN and CDR2 as SVGIG (reference sequence). The CDR3 length is 12 residues. Between the trimmed V and J ends, which lost 0 bases and 3 bases, there was a span of 6 bases. The CDR3 loop reads CAWSVGHYEQYF. The CDR3 region has the DNA TGTGCCTGGAGTGTAGGCCACTACGAGCAGTACTTC.

The J gene is TRBJ2-3, the V gene TRBV10-3; D is possibly TRBD2 (6 bases). The CDR3 extends over 17 amino acids. V lost 0 bases and J lost 0, with 13 bases in between. CDR1 is ENHRY and CDR2 is SYGVKD in the germline V gene. DNA for the CDR3: TGTGCCATCAGTGAGTCCTCCGGAGGGACTAGCACAGATACGCAGTATTTT. It is translated as CAISESSGGTSTDTQYF.

The rearrangement uses TRBV2 and TRBJ2-3, with 8 bases aligning to TRBD2. V shed 3 bases and J 2 bases; nucleotides not matched to a gene: 4. Germline CDR1 is SNHLY and CDR2 is FYNNEI. CDR3 size: 15 residues. CDR3 in DNA: TGTGCCAGCAGTGACACGGGAGGGGTCACAGATACGCAGTATTTT. Translation gives CASSDTGGVTDTQYF.

The rearrangement uses TRBV10-3 and TRBJ2-7; 9 bases align to TRBD2. The ends lost 10 bases at V and 2 bases at J; junction bases unmatched: 6. Germline V gene lookup returns CDR1 ENHRY and CDR2 SYGVKD. CDR3 length: 13 amino acids. CDR3 sequence: CASQRTSAYEQYF. The CDR3 DNA is TGTGCCAGTCAACGGACTAGCGCCTACGAGCAGTACTTC.

DNA for the CDR3: TGTGCCAGCAGCATAAAAGAGACCCAGTACTTC. As protein: CASSIKETQYF. The chain combines TRBV7-3 with TRBJ2-5, with D unclear. V lost 5 bases, J lost 3 bases, and 4 bases lay in between. Germline-derived CDR1 and CDR2 are SGHTA and FQGTGA. This CDR3 has 11 residues.

This chain uses TRBV28 with TRBJ1-6; D is unclear. V was trimmed by 7 bases and J by 6 bases, leaving 16 bases between them. The CDR3 is made up of 15 amino acids. Per germline, CDR1 MDHEN and CDR2 SYDVKM. For the CDR3, the DNA is TGTGCCAGCACTTCCCCCGGCCGGGGTAATTCACCCCTCCACTTT. Translated, it gives CASTSPGRGNSPLHF.

The chain recombines TRBV7-2 with TRBJ2-1; 7 positions match TRBD2. Per the germline V gene, CDR1 is SGHTA and CDR2 is FQGNSA. The CDR3 loop spans 15 amino acids. Trimming cost V 8 bases and J 0 bases; bases outside gene matches: 7. The CDR3 is CASSKGRDSYNEQFF. CDR3 sequence (DNA): TGTGCCAGCTCCAAAGGGAGGGACTCCTACAATGAGCAGTTCTTC.

The chain recombines TRBV4-2 with TRBJ1-6, with 7 bases lining up with TRBD1. This CDR3 has 18 residues. Trimming took 3 bases from V and 3 from J; bases not matched to a gene: 11. Germline assignment: CDR1 LGHNA and CDR2 YNFKEQ. CDR3 DNA sequence: TGTGCCAGCAGCCAGGCGCATGCGGGGACAGACTATAATTCACCCCTCCACTTT. This codes for CASSQAHAGTDYNSPLHF.

CDR3 in amino acids: CAISEAYGVPSYGYTF. CDR3 nucleotides: TGTGCCATCAGTGAGGCCTACGGAGTCCCGTCCTATGGCTACACCTTC. The genes are TRBV10-3 and TRBJ1-2, with D hard to call. CDR1 is ENHRY, CDR2 SYGVKD, per germline. The CDR3 contains 16 residues. V lost 2 bases, J lost 4 bases, and 17 bases lay in between.

This chain uses TRBV5-1 with TRBJ2-3; D remains unclear. The CDR3 has 15 residues. Trimming removed 2 bases from V and 2 bases from J, with 12 bases in between. Germline loops: CDR1 SGHRS, CDR2 YFSETQ. For the CDR3, the DNA is TGCGCCAGCAGCTTTCTAGACGGTCACACAGATACGCAGTATTTT. As protein: CASSFLDGHTDTQYF.

The rearrangement links TRBV9 to TRBJ1-5; a possible D gene is TRBD1 (5 bases). Germline V gives CDR1 SGDLS, CDR2 YYNGEE. The CDR3 spans 14 residues. The V end was cut by 3 bases, the J end by 3 bases, with 10 bases between. CDR3 sequence reads: CASSGTGINQPQHF. CDR3 DNA: TGTGCCAGCAGCGGTACAGGAATCAATCAGCCCCAGCATTTT.

The chain couples TRBV7-2 to TRBJ2-3; D unresolved. V was trimmed by 6 bases and J by 2 bases, leaving 15 bases between them. Germline V CDR1 and CDR2: SGHTA, FQGNSA. CDR3 length: 15 residues. The CDR3 is CASSRGITSTDTQYF. In DNA form, the CDR3 reads TGTGCCAGCAGTCGTGGCATAACCTCCACAGATACGCAGTATTTT.

V and J are TRBV6-1 and TRBJ2-7; D unresolved. CDR1 and CDR2 (germline): MNHNS, SASEGT. The CDR3 spans 12 residues. V lost 8 bases and J 1 base, leaving 9 bases between the germline ends. The CDR3 sequence: CASGFQSYEQYF. The CDR3 DNA sequence: TGTGCCAGCGGCTTCCAGTCCTACGAGCAGTACTTC.

The rearrangement uses TRBV29-1 and TRBJ2-1; D might be TRBD1 or TRBD2, each matching 5 bases. Per the germline V gene, CDR1 is SQVTM and CDR2 is ANQGSEA. Trimming took 3 bases from V and 15 from J, leaving 15 bases between them. The CDR3 totals 11 residues. The CDR3 DNA follows: TGCAGCGTTGATAGTGGGACCGGCACGTTCTTC. Translating gives CSVDSGTGTFF.

This sequence joins TRBV5-4 and TRBJ1-6; tentatively, D is TRBD1 (5 bases). CDR1 is SGHNT and CDR2 is YYREEE in the germline V gene (reference sequence). Trimming took 4 bases from V and 4 from J, leaving 15 bases between them. The CDR3 runs 16 residues. The CDR3 sequence: CASSPDPGTYNSPLHF. DNA of the CDR3: TGTGCCAGCAGCCCTGATCCCGGGACTTATAATTCACCCCTCCACTTT.

The chain employs TRBV19 and TRBJ1-2; TRBD1 matches 9 bases. CDR1 and CDR2 from the germline V gene are LNHDA and SQIVND (reference sequence). V dropped 6 bases and J dropped 5; count of bases not matched to a gene: 13. CDR3 length: 16 residues. The CDR3 nucleotides read TGTGCCAGTAGCTCGTGGGGACAGGGCTCGGAATATGGCTACACCTTC. Amino acids: CASSSWGQGSEYGYTF.

The chain recombines TRBV30 with TRBJ1-2, with a possible D match to TRBD1 (5 bases). V was trimmed by 0 bases and J by 8 bases, leaving 16 bases between them. This CDR3 is 14 amino acids long. CDR1 is GTSNPN, CDR2 SVGIG, per germline (reference sequence). In nucleotides, the CDR3 is TGTGCCTGGAGTGTACGTCAAGGGGCCCAAGGCTACACCTTC. This gives the protein CAWSVRQGAQGYTF.

The chain has TRBV5-6 and TRBJ2-5, with a tentative D call TRBD2 (6 bases). From germline, CDR1 is SGHDT and CDR2 YYEEEE. V shed 6 bases and J shed 0 bases, with 21 bases lying between them. This CDR3 contains 17 residues. CDR3 coding DNA: TGTGCCAGCACGGAGGGTCCAGGAGAAAAGTACCAAGAGACCCAGTACTTC. It translates to CASTEGPGEKYQETQYF.

In the case of this clone: Other DNA variants within this sample encode the same CDR3. V is TRBV10-3 and J is TRBJ1-1, with a weak D call TRBD1 (5 bases). The CDR3 runs 13 residues. Germline loops: CDR1 ENHRY, CDR2 SYGVKD. The ends were cut back, 2 bases at V and 6 bases at J, with 10 bases in the middle. The CDR3 sequence is CAISEGQGAEAFF. The CDR3 DNA is TGTGCCATCAGTGAGGGTCAGGGAGCTGAAGCTTTCTTT.

This clone was counted once. The J gene is TRBJ2-3, the V gene TRBV9; the match to TRBD2 covers 7 bases. Germline V gene data show CDR1 as SGDLS and CDR2 as YYNGEE. V was pared by 0 bases and J by 5 bases, with 3 bases of the junction left unmatched. The CDR3 extends over 14 amino acids. The CDR3 sequence: CASSVGLAVDTQYF. The CDR3 DNA sequence: TGTGCCAGCAGCGTAGGGCTAGCGGTAGATACGCAGTATTTT.

This chain joins TRBV5-1 and TRBJ2-4, with a possible D match to TRBD1 (6 bases). Trimming removed 5 bases from V and 0 bases from J, with 24 bases in between. The CDR3 sequence is 19 residues long. The V gene's germline CDR1 is SGHRS and CDR2 YFSETQ. The CDR3 sequence: CASSPEGVQGGRAKNIQYF. In nucleotides, the CDR3 is TGCGCCAGCAGTCCCGAGGGGGTTCAGGGTGGGAGAGCCAAAAACATTCAGTACTTC.

This clone was seen a single time. Other DNA sequences in the same sample also yield this CDR3. This chain links TRBV11-2 with TRBJ1-2; D gene unclear. Trimming took 0 bases from V and 2 from J, leaving 7 bases between them. Germline V lookup: CDR1 SGHAT, CDR2 FQNNGV. The CDR3 loop spans 14 amino acids. CDR3 sequence (DNA): TGTGCCAGCAGCTTAGATCGACCGAACTATGGCTACACCTTC. As protein: CASSLDRPNYGYTF.

This clone was found once. The V and J genes are TRBV11-2 and TRBJ2-5; D uncertain. Germline loops: CDR1 SGHAT, CDR2 FQNNGV. This CDR3 is built from 14 residues. The V gene lost 5 bases and the J gene lost 5 bases, with 15 bases spanning the gap. This CDR3 reads CASSRRGLGETQYF. The CDR3, as DNA: TGTGCCAGCAGCCGACGTGGGCTAGGGGAGACCCAGTACTTC.